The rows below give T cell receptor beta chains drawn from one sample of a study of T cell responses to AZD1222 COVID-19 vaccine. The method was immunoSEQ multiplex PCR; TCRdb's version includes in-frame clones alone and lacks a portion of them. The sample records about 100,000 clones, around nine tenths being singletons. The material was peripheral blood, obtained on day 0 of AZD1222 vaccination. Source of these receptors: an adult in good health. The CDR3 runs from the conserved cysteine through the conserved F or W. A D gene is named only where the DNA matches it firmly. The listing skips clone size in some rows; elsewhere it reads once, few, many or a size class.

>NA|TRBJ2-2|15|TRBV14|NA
TGTGCCAGCAGCCGGGAGATCGGCAACACCGGGGAGCTGTTTTTT
CASSREIGNTGELFF
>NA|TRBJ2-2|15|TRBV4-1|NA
TGCGCCAGCAGCCTGGGCAGGGGAAACACCGGGGAGCTGTTTTTT
CASSLGRGNTGELFF
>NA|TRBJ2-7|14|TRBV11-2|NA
TGTGCCAGCCACGGCGGGGCAACTCCCTACGAGCAGTACTTC
CASHGGATPYEQYF
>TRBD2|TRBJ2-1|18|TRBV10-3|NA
TGTGCCATCAGTGATCTCCTAGCGGGGGTGGAACTGTACAATGAGCAGTTCTTC
CAISDLLAGVELYNEQFF
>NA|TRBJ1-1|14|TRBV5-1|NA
TGCGCCAGCAGCTTGAATGCATGGATCACTGAAGCTTTCTTT
CASSLNAWITEAFF
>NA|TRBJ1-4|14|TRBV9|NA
TGTGCCAGCAGCACCCCGGGAGAGAATGAAAAACTGTTTTTT
CASSTPGENEKLFF
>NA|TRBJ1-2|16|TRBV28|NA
TGTGCCAGCAGTTTAAGAAGAGCCGCGGGAGTCTATGGCTACACCTTC
CASSLRRAAGVYGYTF
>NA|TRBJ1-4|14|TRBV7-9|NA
TGTGCCAGCAGCTTGAGGCGGACAGATGAAAAACTGTTTTTT
CASSLRRTDEKLFF
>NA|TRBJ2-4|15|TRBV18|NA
TGTGCCAGCTCACCTAGGGGAGTCCCGACAAACATTCAGTACTTC
CASSPRGVPTNIQYF
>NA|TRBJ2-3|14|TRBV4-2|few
TGTGCCAGCAGCCAAGACCAAGGACCCCTTACGCAGTATTTT
CASSQDQGPLTQYF
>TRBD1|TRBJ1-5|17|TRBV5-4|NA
TGTGCCAGCAGCTTCAATGGACAGGGAAATAGCAATCAGCCCCAGCATTTT
CASSFNGQGNSNQPQHF
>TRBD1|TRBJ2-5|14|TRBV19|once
TGTGCCAGTAGTATGGGACAGTACCAAGAGACCCAGTACTTC
CASSMGQYQETQYF
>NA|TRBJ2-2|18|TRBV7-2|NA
TGTGCCAGCAGCAGGACAGGGAGGGGGCTTACGAACACCGGGGAGCTGTTTTTT
CASSRTGRGLTNTGELFF
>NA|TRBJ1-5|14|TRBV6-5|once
TGTGCCAGCAAGATAGGTCAGGCCTCTTCGATCCAGCATTTT
CASKIGQASSIQHF
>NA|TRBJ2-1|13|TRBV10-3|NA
TGTGCCATCAGTGAGGGACTCTCCAATGAGCAGTTCTTC
CAISEGLSNEQFF
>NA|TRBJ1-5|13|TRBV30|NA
TGTGCCTGGAGTGGGGAGTTAGATCAGCCCCAGCATTTT
CAWSGELDQPQHF
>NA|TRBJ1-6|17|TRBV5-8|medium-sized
TGTGCCAGCAGCTTGTACGACCCGAACCCCTATAATTCACCCCTCCACTTT
CASSLYDPNPYNSPLHF
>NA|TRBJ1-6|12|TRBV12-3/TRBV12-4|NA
TGTGCCAGCAGTTTCGGGGGTTCACCCCTCCACTTT
CASSFGGSPLHF
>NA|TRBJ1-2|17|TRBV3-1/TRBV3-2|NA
TGTGCCAGCAGCCATCCCGGGACCGAACGTTTAGGAAATGGCTACACCTTC
CASSHPGTERLGNGYTF
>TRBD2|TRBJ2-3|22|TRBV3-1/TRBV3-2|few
TGTGCCAGCAGCCAAACTTACTCCGGGACTAGCGGGGGGGCCGTGGATACAGATACGCAGTATTTT
CASSQTYSGTSGGAVDTDTQYF